The T cell receptor (beta chain) described here comes from a study of blood T cell repertoires in COVID-19 (dated by TCRdb to about 2020). Study-level background: Samples covering the acute and convalescent phases of COVID-19 were provided by collaborators in the United States, Italy and Spain. Samples were obtained from the ongoing ImmuneRACE study (first 160 participants) and from about 1,300 subjects provided by 6 global collaborators. The dataset comprised deeply sampled blood TCRbeta repertoires from subjects exposed to, actively infected with, or recovered from COVID-19. The repertoires were made available in a free public database intended to serve as a resource for research on the immune response to SARS-CoV-2. Sample metadata almost always included a de-identified subject ID, COVID-19 status, age in years and sex. The prospective study material was composed of cDNA or gDNA derived from T cells, B-cell-depleted T cells, or PBMCs. HLA class I and class II types, where available, came from metadata supplied by the sample provider rather than from assay-based typing. The full study reports these points: The quantity of clinical and demographic metadata differed by source and by participant and was supplied without curation.

Collaborating institutions collected whole blood in K2EDTA tubes following their own protocols. For TCRbeta analysis, collaborators shipped samples in one of three forms: frozen whole blood, isolated PBMCs, or DNA extracted from either of those sample types. This clone was found a few times. What this receptor recognizes is not known. Base qualities are missing; no much larger clone stands one base away. The immunoSEQ Assay, a bias-controlled multiplex PCR, was used to amplify TCRbeta CDR3 regions from genomic DNA. The authors' analysis ran thus. Nucleated cell counts per sample were estimated from amplification of reference gene primers within the assay. Sequence reads were collapsed and filtered to measure the absolute abundance of every unique TCRbeta CDR3 rearrangement. For each sample, productive Simpson clonality was calculated as the square root of Simpson's diversity index across productive rearrangements. In TCRdb, the immuneACCESS table is reduced to in-frame sequences with V and J assigned. These tables do not hold every clone; where another copy was compared, an unresolved V gene accounts for under half, and the others remain unexplained. That table supplies the V and J calls and clone size; D and trimming were determined from the DNA. Here the sample has 99,000 or so clones; approximately 88% occur a single time. The ten largest clones take up 20% to 30% of the sample.

The sequence came from a man in his 60s with acute or convalescent COVID-19. The sequencing sample was made of peripheral blood.

The CDR3 here reads CASSQDLHPNTEAFF. In nucleotide form, the sequence is TGCGCCAGCAGCCAAGATTTACATCCGAACACTGAAGCTTTCTTT. The chain is assembled from TRBV4-1 and TRBJ1-1, with the D gene not confidently named. From a lookup of the germline V gene, CDR1 and CDR2 are MGHRA and YSYEKL. The CDR3 covers 15 residues, taking in both the cysteine and the phenylalanine. Only CDR3 DNA is held: 45 bases, read in frame from base 1. V loses 0 bases of germline sequence and J loses 1 base, and the interval between the two ends is 9 bases.